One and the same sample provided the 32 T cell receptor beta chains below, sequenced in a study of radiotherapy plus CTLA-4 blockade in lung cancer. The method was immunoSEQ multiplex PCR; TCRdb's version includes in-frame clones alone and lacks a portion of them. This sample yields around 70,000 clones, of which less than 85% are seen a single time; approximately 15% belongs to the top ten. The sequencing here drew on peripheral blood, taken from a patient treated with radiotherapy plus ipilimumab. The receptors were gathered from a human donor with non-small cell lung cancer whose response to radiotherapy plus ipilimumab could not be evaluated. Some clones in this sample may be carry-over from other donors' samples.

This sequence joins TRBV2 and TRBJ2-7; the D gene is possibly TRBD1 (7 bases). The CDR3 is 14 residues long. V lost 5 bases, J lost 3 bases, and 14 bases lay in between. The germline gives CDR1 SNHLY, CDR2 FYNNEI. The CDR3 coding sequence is TGTGCCAGCAGTACTCAGGGGGGTTACTACGAGCAGTACTTC. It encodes CASSTQGGYYEQYF.

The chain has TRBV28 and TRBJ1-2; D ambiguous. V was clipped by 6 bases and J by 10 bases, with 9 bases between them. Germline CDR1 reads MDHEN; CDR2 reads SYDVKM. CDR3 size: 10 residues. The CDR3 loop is CASSLGTYTF. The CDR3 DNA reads TGTGCCAGCAGCCTCGGTACCTACACCTTC.

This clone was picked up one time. The CDR3 is CASSSPRTSGGFREQYF. The CDR3 bases are TGTGCCAGCAGTTCACCTCGGACTAGCGGGGGGTTCCGGGAGCAGTACTTC. This chain links TRBV28 with TRBJ2-7; the match to TRBD2 covers 14 bases. Germline assignment: CDR1 MDHEN and CDR2 SYDVKM. V lost 4 bases and J lost 7; bases outside the gene matches: 12. The CDR3 spans 17 residues.

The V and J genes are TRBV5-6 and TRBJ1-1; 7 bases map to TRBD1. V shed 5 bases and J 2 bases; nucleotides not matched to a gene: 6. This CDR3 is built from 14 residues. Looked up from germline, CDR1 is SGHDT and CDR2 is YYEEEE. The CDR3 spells CASRQAGGNTEAFF. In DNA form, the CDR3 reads TGTGCCAGCAGGCAGGCAGGGGGTAACACTGAAGCTTTCTTT.

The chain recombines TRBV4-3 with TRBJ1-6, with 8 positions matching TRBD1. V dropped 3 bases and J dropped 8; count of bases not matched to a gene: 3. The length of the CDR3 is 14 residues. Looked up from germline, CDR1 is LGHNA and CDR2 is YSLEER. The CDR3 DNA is TGCGCCAGCAGCCATGCGACAGGGGATTCACCCCTCCACTTT. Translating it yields CASSHATGDSPLHF.

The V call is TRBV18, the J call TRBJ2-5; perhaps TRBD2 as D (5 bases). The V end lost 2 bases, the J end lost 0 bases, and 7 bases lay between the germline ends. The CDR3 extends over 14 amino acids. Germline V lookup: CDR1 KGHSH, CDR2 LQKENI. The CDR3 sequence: CASSPSGDQETQYF. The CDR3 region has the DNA TGTGCCAGCTCACCATCCGGGGACCAAGAGACCCAGTACTTC.

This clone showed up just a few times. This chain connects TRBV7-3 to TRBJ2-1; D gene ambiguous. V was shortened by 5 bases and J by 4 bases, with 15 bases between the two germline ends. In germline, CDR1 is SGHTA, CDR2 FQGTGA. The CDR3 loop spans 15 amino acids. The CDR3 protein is CASSPLPVQYNEQFF. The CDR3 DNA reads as TGTGCCAGCAGCCCCCTCCCCGTACAGTACAATGAGCAGTTCTTC.

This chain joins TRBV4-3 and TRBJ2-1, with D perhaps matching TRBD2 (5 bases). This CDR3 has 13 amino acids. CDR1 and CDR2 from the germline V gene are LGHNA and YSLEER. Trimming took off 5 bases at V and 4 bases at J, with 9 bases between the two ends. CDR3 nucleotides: TGCGCCAGCAGCTTGGGGAGATACAATGAGCAGTTCTTC. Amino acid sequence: CASSLGRYNEQFF.

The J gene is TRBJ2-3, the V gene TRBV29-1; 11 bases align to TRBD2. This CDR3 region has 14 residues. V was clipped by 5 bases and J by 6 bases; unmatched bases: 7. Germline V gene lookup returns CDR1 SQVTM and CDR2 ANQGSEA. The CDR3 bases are TGCAGCGTTACCACGGGACTAGCGGCCGATACGCAGTATTTT. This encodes CSVTTGLAADTQYF.

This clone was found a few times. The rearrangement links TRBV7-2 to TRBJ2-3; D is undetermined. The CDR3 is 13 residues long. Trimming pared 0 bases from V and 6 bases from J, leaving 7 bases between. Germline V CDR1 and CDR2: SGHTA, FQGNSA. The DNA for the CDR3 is TGTGCCAGCAGCTTAGCGGCTCCTGATACGCAGTATTTT. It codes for CASSLAAPDTQYF.

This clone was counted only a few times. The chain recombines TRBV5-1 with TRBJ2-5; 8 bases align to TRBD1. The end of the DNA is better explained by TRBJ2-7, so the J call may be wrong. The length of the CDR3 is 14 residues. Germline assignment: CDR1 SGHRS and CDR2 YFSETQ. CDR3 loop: CASSSTGQAYEQYF. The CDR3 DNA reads TGCGCCAGCAGCTCCACGGGACAGGCCTACGAGCAGTACTTC.

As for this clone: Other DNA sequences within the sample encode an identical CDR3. CDR3 region: CASSMGQGEETQYF. CDR3 nucleotides: TGCGCCAGCAGCATGGGACAGGGTGAAGAGACCCAGTACTTC. This chain links TRBV5-1 with TRBJ2-5, with 9 bases identical to TRBD1. From germline, CDR1 is SGHRS and CDR2 YFSETQ. V was pared by 4 bases and J by 3 bases, with 4 bases of the junction left unmatched. This CDR3 has 14 residues. The whole variable domain, remainder taken from reference TRBV5-1 and TRBJ2-5, is KAGVTQTPRYLIKTRGQQVTLSCSPISGHRSVSWYQQTPGQGLQFLFEYFSETQRNKGNFPGRFSGRQFSNSRSEMNVSTLELGDSALYLCASSMGQGEETQYFGPGTRLLVL.

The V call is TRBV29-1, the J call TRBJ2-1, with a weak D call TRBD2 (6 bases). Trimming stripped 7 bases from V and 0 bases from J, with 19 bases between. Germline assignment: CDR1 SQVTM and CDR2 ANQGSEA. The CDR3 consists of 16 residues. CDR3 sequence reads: CSGSSEAGNSYNEQFF. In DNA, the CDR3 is TGCAGCGGCTCCTCTGAGGCGGGGAACTCCTACAATGAGCAGTTCTTC.

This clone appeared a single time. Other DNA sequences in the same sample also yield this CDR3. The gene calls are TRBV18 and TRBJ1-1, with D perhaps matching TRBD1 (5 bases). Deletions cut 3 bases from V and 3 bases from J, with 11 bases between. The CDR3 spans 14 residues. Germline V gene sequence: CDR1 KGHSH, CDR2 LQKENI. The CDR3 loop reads CASSPLGGDTEAFF. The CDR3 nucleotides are TGTGCCAGCTCACCCTTGGGAGGGGACACTGAAGCTTTCTTT. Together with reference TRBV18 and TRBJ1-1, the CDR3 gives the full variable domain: NAGVMQNPRHLVRRRGQEARLRCSPMKGHSHVYWYRQLPEEGLKFMVYLQKENIIDESGMPKERFSAEFPKEGPSILRIQQVVRGDSAAYFCASSPLGGDTEAFFGQGTRLTVV.

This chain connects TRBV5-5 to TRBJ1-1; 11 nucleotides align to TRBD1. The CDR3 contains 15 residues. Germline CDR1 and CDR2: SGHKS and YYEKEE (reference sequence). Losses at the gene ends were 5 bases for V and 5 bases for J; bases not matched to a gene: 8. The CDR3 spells CASRKAGTGGTEAFF. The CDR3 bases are TGTGCCAGCAGAAAGGCCGGGACAGGGGGGACTGAAGCTTTCTTT.

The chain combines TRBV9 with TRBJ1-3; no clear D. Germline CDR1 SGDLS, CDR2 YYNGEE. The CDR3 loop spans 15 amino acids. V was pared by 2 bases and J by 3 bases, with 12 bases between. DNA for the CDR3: TGTGCCAGCAGCGTCGAACGGGGAAATGGAAACACCATATATTTT. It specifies CASSVERGNGNTIYF.

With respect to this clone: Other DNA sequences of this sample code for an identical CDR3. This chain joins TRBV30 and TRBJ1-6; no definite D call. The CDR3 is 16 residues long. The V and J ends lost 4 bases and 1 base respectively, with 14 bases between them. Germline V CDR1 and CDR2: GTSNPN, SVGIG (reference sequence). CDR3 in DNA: TGTGCCTGGAACTTAGCTGAGGTGTCCTATAATTCACCCCTCCACTTT. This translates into CAWNLAEVSYNSPLHF.

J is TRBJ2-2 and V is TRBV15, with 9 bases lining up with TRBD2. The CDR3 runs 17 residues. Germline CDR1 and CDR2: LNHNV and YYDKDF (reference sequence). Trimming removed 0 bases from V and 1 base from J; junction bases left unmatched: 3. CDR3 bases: TGTGCCACCAGCAGAGACGGGACTAGCCGGAACACCGGGGAGCTGTTTTTT. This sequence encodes CATSRDGTSRNTGELFF. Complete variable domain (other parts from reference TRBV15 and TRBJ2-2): DAMVIQNPRYQVTQFGKPVTLSCSQTLNHNVMYWYQQKSSQAPKLLFHYYDKDFNNEADTPDNFQSRRPNTSFCFLDIRSPGLGDTAMYLCATSRDGTSRNTGELFFGEGSRLTVL.

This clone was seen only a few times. CDR3 sequence: CASSPQGPEIYNSPLHF. The CDR3 DNA reads TGCGCCAGCAGCCCCCAGGGTCCGGAGATCTATAATTCACCCCTCCACTTT. The V gene is TRBV5-1, the J gene TRBJ1-6; D is perhaps TRBD1 (5 bases). The V and J ends lost 4 bases and 3 bases respectively, with 17 bases between them. The CDR3 is 17 residues long. CDR1 is SGHRS and CDR2 is YFSETQ in the germline V gene.

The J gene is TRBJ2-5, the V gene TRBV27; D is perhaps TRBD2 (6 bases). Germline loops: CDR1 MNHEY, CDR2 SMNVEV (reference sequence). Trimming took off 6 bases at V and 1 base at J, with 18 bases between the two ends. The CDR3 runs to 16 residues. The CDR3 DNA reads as TGTGCCAGCAGCTCTCCTTCGGCGGGGTTCCAAGAGACCCAGTACTTC. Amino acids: CASSSPSAGFQETQYF.

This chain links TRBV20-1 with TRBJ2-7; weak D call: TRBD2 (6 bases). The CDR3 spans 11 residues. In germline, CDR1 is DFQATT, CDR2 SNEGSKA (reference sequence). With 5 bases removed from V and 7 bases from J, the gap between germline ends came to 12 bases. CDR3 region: CSAPQEGEQYF. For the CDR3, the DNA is TGCAGTGCTCCTCAGGAGGGGGAGCAGTACTTC.

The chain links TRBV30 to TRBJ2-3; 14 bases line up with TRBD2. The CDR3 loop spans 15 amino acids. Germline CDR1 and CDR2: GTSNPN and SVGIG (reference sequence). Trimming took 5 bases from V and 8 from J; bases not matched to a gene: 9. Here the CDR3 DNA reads TGTGCCTGGCGAGGACTAGCGGGGGGTTCCGTTACGCAGTATTTT. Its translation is CAWRGLAGGSVTQYF.

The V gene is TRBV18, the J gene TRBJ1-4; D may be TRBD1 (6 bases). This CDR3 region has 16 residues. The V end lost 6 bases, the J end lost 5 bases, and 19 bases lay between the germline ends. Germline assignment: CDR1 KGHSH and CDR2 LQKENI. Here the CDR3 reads CASSPTTGGTNEKLFF. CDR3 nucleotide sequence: TGTGCCAGCTCGCCTACCACGGGGGGCACGAATGAAAAACTGTTTTTT. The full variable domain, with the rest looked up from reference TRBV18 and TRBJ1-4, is NAGVMQNPRHLVRRRGQEARLRCSPMKGHSHVYWYRQLPEEGLKFMVYLQKENIIDESGMPKERFSAEFPKEGPSILRIQQVVRGDSAAYFCASSPTTGGTNEKLFFGSGTQLSVL.

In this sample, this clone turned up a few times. CDR3 nucleotides: TGTGCCACCAGCAGAGAAGGTCCTGGGGGGAGAGCTTTCTTT. It specifies CATSREGPGGRAFF. The V and J genes are TRBV15 and TRBJ1-1; possible D gene TRBD1, 5 bases. The CDR3 runs 14 residues. The V gene lost 0 bases and the J gene lost 10 bases, with 15 bases spanning the gap. Looked up from germline, CDR1 is LNHNV and CDR2 is YYDKDF (reference sequence).

The DNA for the CDR3 is TGTGCCAGCAGCTCTGGACAGGGCTCTTATGGCTACACCTTC. This sequence encodes CASSSGQGSYGYTF. The rearrangement joins TRBV5-4 to TRBJ1-2; 8 nucleotides match TRBD1. CDR1 SGHNT and CDR2 YYREEE come from the germline V gene (reference sequence). The CDR3 runs 14 residues. V shed 3 bases and J 5 bases; nucleotides not matched to a gene: 6.

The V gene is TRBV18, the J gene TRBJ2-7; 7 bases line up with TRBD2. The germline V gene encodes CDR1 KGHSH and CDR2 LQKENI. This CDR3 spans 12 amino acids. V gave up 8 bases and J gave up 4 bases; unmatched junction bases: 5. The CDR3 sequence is CASAEAGYEQYF. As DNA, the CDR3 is TGTGCCAGCGCGGAAGCGGGGTACGAGCAGTACTTC.

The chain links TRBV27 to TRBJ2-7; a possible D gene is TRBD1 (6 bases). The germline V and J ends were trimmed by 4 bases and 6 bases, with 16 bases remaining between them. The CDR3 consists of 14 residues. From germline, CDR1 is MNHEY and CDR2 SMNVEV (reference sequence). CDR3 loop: CASSSPWDIREQYF. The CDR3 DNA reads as TGTGCCAGCAGTTCCCCTTGGGACATCCGCGAGCAGTACTTC.

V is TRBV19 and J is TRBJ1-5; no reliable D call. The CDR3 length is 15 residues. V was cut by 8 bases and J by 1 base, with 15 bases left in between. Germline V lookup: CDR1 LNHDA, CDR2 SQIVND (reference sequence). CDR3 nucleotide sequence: TGTGCCAGTGCCGGGAGCTACGACAGCAATCAGCCCCAGCATTTT. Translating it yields CASAGSYDSNQPQHF.

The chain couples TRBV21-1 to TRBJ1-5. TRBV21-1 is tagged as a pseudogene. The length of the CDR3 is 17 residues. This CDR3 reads CASSPLDQGGSNQPQHF. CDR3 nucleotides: TGTGCCAGCAGTCCTCTGGACCAGGGAGGGAGCAATCAGCCCCAGCATTTT.

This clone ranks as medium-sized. CDR3 in DNA: TGTGCCAGCAGCTTAGAGGGGTCGCGAGCCCCCTACGAGCAGTACTTC. This sequence encodes CASSLEGSRAPYEQYF. V and J are TRBV7-9 and TRBJ2-7, with D perhaps TRBD1 (5 bases). Germline CDR1 reads SEHNR; CDR2 reads FQNEAQ (reference sequence). V lost 1 base and J 2 bases, leaving 15 bases between the germline ends. This CDR3 has 16 residues. Complete variable domain (other parts from reference TRBV7-9 and TRBJ2-7): DTGVSQNPRHKITKRGQNVTFRCDPISEHNRLYWYRQTLGQGPEFLTYFQNEAQLEKSRLLSDRFSAERPKGSFSTLEIQRTEQGDSAMYLCASSLEGSRAPYEQYFGPGTRLTVT.

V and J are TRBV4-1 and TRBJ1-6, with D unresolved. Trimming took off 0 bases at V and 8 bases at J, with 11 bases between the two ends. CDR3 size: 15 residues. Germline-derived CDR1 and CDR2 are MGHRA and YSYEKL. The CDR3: CASSQDALPDSPLHF. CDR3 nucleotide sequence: TGCGCCAGCAGCCAAGATGCCCTACCTGATTCACCCCTCCACTTT.

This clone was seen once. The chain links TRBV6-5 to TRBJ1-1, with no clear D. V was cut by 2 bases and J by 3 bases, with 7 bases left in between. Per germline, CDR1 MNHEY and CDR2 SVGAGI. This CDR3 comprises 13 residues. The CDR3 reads CASSYGSYTEAFF. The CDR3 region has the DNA TGTGCCAGCAGTTACGGGAGTTACACTGAAGCTTTCTTT.